The sample holds a few counts of the clone carrying this T cell receptor beta chain. This sample is part of a study of T-cell reconstitution after alpha-beta-depleted transplantation in children. The library targeted TCRbeta and was prepared with unique molecular identifiers. One entry per CDR3 protein results from TCRdb running MiXCR on the PCR reads. Among fewer than 350,000 distinct CDR3 sequences listed, roughly 10% were seen once. The V gene end was trimmed by 3 bases and the J gene end by 3 bases; junction bases not matched to a gene: 4. Per the germline V gene, CDR1 is GTSNPN and CDR2 is SVGIG (reference sequence). The CDR3 runs 13 residues.

The receptor was derived from a male patient under 10 years old who had a stem cell transplant for chronic granulomatous disease, so the T cells may come from the graft donor. This chain connects TRBV30 to TRBJ2-7; 8 bases agree with TRBD1. Source: peripheral blood, taken 180 days after TCRalphabeta/CD19-depleted stem cell transplant. CDR3 in DNA: TGTGCCTGGAGGAACACAGGGGGCTACGAGCAGTACTTC. Its protein product is CAWRNTGGYEQYF.